This T cell receptor beta chain was captured in a study of blood T cell repertoires in COVID-19. V gave up 2 bases and J gave up 4 bases; unmatched junction bases: 3. This CDR3 has 14 amino acids. Looked up from germline, CDR1 is SEHNR and CDR2 is FQNEAQ (reference sequence). Original processing notes: Cell counts per sample came from amplifying reference gene primers. Repertoires were generated with immunoSEQ multiplex PCR, while TCRdb's copy carries only in-frame clones and drops some. V, J and clone size are those of that table, while D and trimming were read from the DNA. The table includes over 150,000 clones, roughly 80% detected once.

The clonotype originates from a woman between 45 and 65 years old who had recovered from COVID-19. The chain couples TRBV7-9 to TRBJ2-5; 8 bases fit TRBD2. The source material was PBMCs or T cells enriched from blood (not recorded which). Here the CDR3 DNA reads TGTGCCAGCAGCTTACGGGGGGGAGGAGAGACCCAGTACTTC. This sequence encodes CASSLRGGGETQYF.